This T cell receptor (beta chain) was identified during a study of T cells in Graves' hyperthyroidism and ophthalmopathy. The CDR3 is 16 amino acids. The germline CDR1 and CDR2 sequences are SGHTS and YDEGEE. Trimming took 4 bases from V and 1 from J, leaving 16 bases between them. RNA transcripts served as the template for amplifying TCR beta CDR3 regions. The TCR CDR3 was amplified in a first-round RT-PCR using the HTBI primer set. TCRdb called the multiplex PCR reads again in MiXCR, with one record for every CDR3 protein. The sample records about 600,000 distinct CDR3 sequences, more than 14% being singletons. This clonotype has only a few counts.

Sequencing was done on a sample of blood. This sequence joins TRBV5-8 and TRBJ2-3; D not certain. The TCR sequence derives from a woman between 45 and 60 years old with Graves' ophthalmopathy. The CDR3 region is CASSPRVGGRTDTQYF. The CDR3 DNA sequence: TGTGCCAGCAGCCCACGGGTTGGCGGACGCACAGATACGCAGTATTTT.